This T cell receptor beta chain was sequenced for a study of cytomegalovirus exposure and HLA in healthy donors. Germline assignment: CDR1 SGHAT and CDR2 FQNNGV. Trimming at V came to 1 base and at J to 3 bases, leaving 6 bases not matched to a gene. The CDR3 totals 17 residues. The PCR had 60 Vbeta and 13 Jbeta primers. As processed by the authors: An analysis performed later counted 70 million to 90 million unique TCR beta chains (around 10 million of them shared). The data were produced by immunoSEQ multiplex PCR, yet TCRdb's version contains in-frame clones alone and is incomplete. Clone size and V and J calls were adopted from that table, with D and trimming inferred from the DNA. The sample records approximately 180,000 clones, roughly three quarters being singletons.

Input material: PBMCs. The source is a woman between 50 and 59 years old in good health and CMV-seropositive. This chain connects TRBV11-2 to TRBJ2-5; 12 nucleotides line up with TRBD1. CDR3 region: CASSLVGTGGQKETQYF. The DNA for the CDR3 is TGTGCCAGCAGCTTAGTAGGGACAGGGGGCCAGAAAGAGACCCAGTACTTC.